Listed here are 12 T cell receptor beta chains from one sample, sequenced in a study of blood T cell repertoires in COVID-19. Sequenced by immunoSEQ multiplex PCR; TCRdb stores in-frame clones only, minus some. In the table there are 150,000 to 200,000 clones, around 88% of which are singletons. Material for sequencing was peripheral blood. The receptors stem from a woman younger than 45 with acute or convalescent COVID-19.

This clone appeared a single time. V usage is TRBV6-5 and J usage is TRBJ1-4, with D uncertain. The germline gives CDR1 MNHEY, CDR2 SVGAGI. This CDR3 comprises 14 residues. V lost 6 bases, J lost 6 bases, and 14 bases lay in between. The CDR3 bases are TGTGCCAGCAGCCCCGGGAGCAATCATGAAAAACTGTTTTTT. Protein product: CASSPGSNHEKLFF.

In its sample, this clone was seen once. This chain uses TRBV7-2 with TRBJ2-1; D gene unclear. V was trimmed by 2 bases and J by 3 bases, leaving 11 bases between them. CDR1 and CDR2 from the germline V gene are SGHTA and FQGNSA. The CDR3 has 15 residues. CDR3 nucleotides: TGTGCCAGCAGCTTATATCGAGGAAGCTACAATGAGCAGTTCTTC. Its protein is CASSLYRGSYNEQFF.

This clone was recorded once. This rearrangement joins TRBV6-5 to TRBJ2-7; weak D call: TRBD2 (6 bases). Germline V gives CDR1 MNHEY, CDR2 SVGAGI. The germline V and J ends were trimmed by 5 bases and 3 bases, with 17 bases remaining between them. This CDR3 is built from 15 residues. For the CDR3, the DNA is TGTGCCAGCAGTCAGATACCGGGACTCATCTACGAGCAGTACTTC. This encodes CASSQIPGLIYEQYF.

This sequence joins TRBV4-1 and TRBJ1-1; D perhaps matches TRBD1 (6 bases). V dropped 1 base and J dropped 9 bases, with 15 bases sitting between them. The CDR3 consists of 14 residues. Germline CDR1 MGHRA, CDR2 YSYEKL. The CDR3 loop is CASSQGTARTQAFF. For the CDR3, the DNA is TGCGCCAGCAGCCAAGGGACAGCTAGAACCCAAGCTTTCTTT.

The chain couples TRBV7-9 to TRBJ1-5, with TRBD1 as a possible D gene (5 bases). Germline CDR1 SEHNR, CDR2 FQNEAQ (reference sequence). The germline V and J ends were trimmed by 5 bases and 6 bases, with 11 bases remaining between them. This CDR3 region has 13 residues. As DNA, the CDR3 is TGTGCCAGCAGCGGGACTTCGGGTCAGCCCCAGCATTTT. It specifies CASSGTSGQPQHF.

The chain carries TRBV2 and TRBJ2-1; 13 positions agree with TRBD2. Germline CDR1 is SNHLY and CDR2 is FYNNEI. With 8 bases clipped from V and 14 bases from J, the junction kept 6 bases outside the gene matches. The CDR3 sequence is 12 residues long. DNA of the CDR3: TGTGCCAGCCGGACTAGCGGGAGTACTAAGTTCTTC. Its protein product is CASRTSGSTKFF.

V is TRBV15 and J is TRBJ1-6; D gene unclear. Trimming stripped 1 base from V and 7 bases from J, with 11 bases between. The germline V gene has CDR1 LNHNV and CDR2 YYDKDF (reference sequence). This CDR3 is built from 15 residues. The CDR3: CATSRVSGVNSPLHF. The CDR3 nucleotides read TGTGCCACCAGCAGAGTATCCGGGGTGAATTCACCCCTCCACTTT. Filled out from reference TRBV15 and TRBJ1-6, the complete variable domain reads DAMVIQNPRYQVTQFGKPVTLSCSQTLNHNVMYWYQQKSSQAPKLLFHYYDKDFNNEADTPDNFQSRRPNTSFCFLDIRSPGLGDTAMYLCATSRVSGVNSPLHFGNGTRLTVT.

The chain links TRBV24-1 to TRBJ2-3; possibly TRBD1 for D (5 bases). CDR1 KGHDR and CDR2 SFDVKD come from the germline V gene. V lost 4 bases, J lost 5 bases, and 12 bases lay in between. The CDR3 runs to 14 residues. The CDR3 protein is CATSDPQGIDTQYF. The CDR3, as DNA: TGTGCCACCAGTGACCCGCAGGGAATAGATACGCAGTATTTT.

Only a few counts were recorded for this clone. The chain employs TRBV18 and TRBJ1-5, with 7 bases lining up with TRBD1. CDR3 size: 12 residues. The junction had 3 bases not matched to a gene; V was cut back by 5 bases and J by 8 bases. Germline V gene sequence: CDR1 KGHSH, CDR2 LQKENI. CDR3 coding DNA: TGTGCCAGCTCAATCACAGGGGAGCCCCAGCATTTT. Protein: CASSITGEPQHF.

The CDR3 protein is CASSQVVGSKLFF. The DNA of the CDR3 is TGTGCCAGCAGCCAAGTTGTGGGGAGTAAACTGTTTTTT. The chain couples TRBV3-1 (or the pseudogene TRBV3-2) to TRBJ1-4; D call uncertain. V lost 1 base to trimming and J lost 11 bases, with 11 bases between them. The V gene's germline CDR1 is LGHDT and CDR2 YNNKEL (reference sequence). CDR3 length: 13 amino acids.

This chain joins TRBV9 and TRBJ1-3; 12 nucleotides line up with TRBD1. The CDR3 length is 14 residues. V lost 3 bases to trimming and J lost 8 bases; unmatched junction nucleotides: 3. Germline lookup yields CDR1 SGDLS and CDR2 YYNGEE. For the CDR3, the DNA is TGTGCCAGCAGCGGGGGACAGGGGGCTGACACCATATATTTT. Amino acid sequence: CASSGGQGADTIYF.

This sequence joins TRBV29-1 and TRBJ2-3, with 9 positions matching TRBD2. Germline CDR1 is SQVTM and CDR2 is ANQGSEA. With V trimmed by 7 bases and J by 2 bases, 10 bases remained unmatched. The CDR3 totals 15 residues. CDR3 bases: TGCAGCGCTCCGGGTGCGGGAGGGTTCACAGATACGCAGTATTTT. Protein product: CSAPGAGGFTDTQYF.